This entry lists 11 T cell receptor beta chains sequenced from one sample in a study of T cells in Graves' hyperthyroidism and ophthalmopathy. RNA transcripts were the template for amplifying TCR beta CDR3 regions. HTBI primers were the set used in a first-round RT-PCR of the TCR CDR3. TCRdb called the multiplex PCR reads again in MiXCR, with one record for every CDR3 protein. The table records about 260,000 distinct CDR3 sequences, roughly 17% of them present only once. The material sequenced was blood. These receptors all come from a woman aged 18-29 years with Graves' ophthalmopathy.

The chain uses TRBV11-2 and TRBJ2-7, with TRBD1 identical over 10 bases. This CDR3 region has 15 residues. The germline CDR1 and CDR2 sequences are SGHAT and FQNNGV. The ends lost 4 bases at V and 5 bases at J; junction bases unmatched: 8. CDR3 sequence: CASSSTGTGVNEQYF. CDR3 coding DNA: TGTGCCAGCAGCTCAACCGGGACAGGGGTGAACGAGCAGTACTTC.

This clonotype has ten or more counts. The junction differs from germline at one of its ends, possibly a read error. The CDR3 DNA reads TGTGCCAGCAGCCTAGCCGGAGCCACCTACGAGCAGTACTTC. The encoded protein is CASSLAGATYEQYF. The rearrangement joins TRBV7-2 to TRBJ2-7; the D gene is possibly TRBD2 (5 bases). Germline V lookup: CDR1 SGHTA, CDR2 FQGNSA. The CDR3 is 14 amino acids.

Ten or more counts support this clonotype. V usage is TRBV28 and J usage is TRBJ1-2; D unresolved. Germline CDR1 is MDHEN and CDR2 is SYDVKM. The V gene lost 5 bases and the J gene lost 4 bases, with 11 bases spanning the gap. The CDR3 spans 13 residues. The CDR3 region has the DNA TGTGCCAGCAGTACGGCAGGTGGCTATGGCTACACCTTC. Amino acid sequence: CASSTAGGYGYTF.

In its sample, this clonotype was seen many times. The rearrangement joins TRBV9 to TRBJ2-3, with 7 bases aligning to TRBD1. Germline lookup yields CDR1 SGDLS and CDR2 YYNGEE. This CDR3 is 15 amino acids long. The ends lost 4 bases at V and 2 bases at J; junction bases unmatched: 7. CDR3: CASSPRQGTTDTQYF. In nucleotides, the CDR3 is TGTGCCAGCAGCCCCCGACAGGGAACCACAGATACGCAGTATTTT. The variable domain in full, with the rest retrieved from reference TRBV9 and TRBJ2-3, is DSGVTQTPKHLITATGQRVTLRCSPRSGDLSVYWYQQSLDQGLQFLIQYYNGEERAKGNILERFSAQQFPDLHSELNLSSLELGDSALYFCASSPRQGTTDTQYFGPGTRLTVL.

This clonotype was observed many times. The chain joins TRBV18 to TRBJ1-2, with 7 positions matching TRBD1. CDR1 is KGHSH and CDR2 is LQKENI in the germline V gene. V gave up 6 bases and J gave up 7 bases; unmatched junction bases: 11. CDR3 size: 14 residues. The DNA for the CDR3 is TGTGCCAGCTCCCGGGACAGCGGGGGCGTTGGCTACACCTTC. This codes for CASSRDSGGVGYTF.

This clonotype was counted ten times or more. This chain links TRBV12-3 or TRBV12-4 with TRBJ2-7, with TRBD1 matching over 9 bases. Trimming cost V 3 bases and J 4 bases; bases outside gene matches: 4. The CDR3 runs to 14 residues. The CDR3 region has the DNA TGTGCCAGCAGTTTGACAGGGGGAAATTACGAGCAGTACTTC. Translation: CASSLTGGNYEQYF.

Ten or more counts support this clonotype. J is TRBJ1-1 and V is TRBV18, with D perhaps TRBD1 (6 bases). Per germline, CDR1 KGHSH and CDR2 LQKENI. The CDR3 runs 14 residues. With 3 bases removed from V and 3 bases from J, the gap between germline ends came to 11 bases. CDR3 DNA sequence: TGTGCCAGCTCACCGATACAGGGAGACACTGAAGCTTTCTTT. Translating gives CASSPIQGDTEAFF.

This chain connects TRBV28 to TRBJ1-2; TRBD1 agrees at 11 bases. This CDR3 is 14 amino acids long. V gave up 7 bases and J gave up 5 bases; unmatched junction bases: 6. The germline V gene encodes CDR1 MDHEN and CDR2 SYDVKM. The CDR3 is CASIQGQGVYGYTF. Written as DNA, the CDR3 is TGTGCCAGCATCCAGGGACAGGGGGTATATGGCTACACCTTC.

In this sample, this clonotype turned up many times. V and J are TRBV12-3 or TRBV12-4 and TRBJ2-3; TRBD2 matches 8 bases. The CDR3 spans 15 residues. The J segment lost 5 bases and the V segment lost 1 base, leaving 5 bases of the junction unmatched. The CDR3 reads CASSLEAGEVDTQYF. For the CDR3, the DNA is TGTGCCAGCAGTTTAGAAGCGGGAGAAGTAGATACGCAGTATTTT.

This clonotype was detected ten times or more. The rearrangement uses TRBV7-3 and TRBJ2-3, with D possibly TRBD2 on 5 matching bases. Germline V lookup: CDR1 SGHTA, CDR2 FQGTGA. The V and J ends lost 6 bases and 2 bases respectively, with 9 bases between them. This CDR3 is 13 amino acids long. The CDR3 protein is CASSERITDTQYF. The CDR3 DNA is TGTGCCAGCAGTGAGCGGATCACAGATACGCAGTATTTT. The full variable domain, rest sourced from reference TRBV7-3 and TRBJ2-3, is GAGVSQTPSNKVTEKGKYVELRCDPISGHTALYWYRQSLGQGPEFLIYFQGTGAADDSGLPNDRFFAVRPEGSVSTLKIQRTERGDSAVYLCASSERITDTQYFGPGTRLTVL.

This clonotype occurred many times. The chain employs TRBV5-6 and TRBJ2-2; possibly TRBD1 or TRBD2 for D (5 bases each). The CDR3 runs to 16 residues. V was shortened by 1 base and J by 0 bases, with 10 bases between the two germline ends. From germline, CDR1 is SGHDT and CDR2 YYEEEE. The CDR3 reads CASSLLRDPNTGELFF. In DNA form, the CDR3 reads TGTGCCAGCAGCTTGCTCCGGGACCCGAACACCGGGGAGCTGTTTTTT.